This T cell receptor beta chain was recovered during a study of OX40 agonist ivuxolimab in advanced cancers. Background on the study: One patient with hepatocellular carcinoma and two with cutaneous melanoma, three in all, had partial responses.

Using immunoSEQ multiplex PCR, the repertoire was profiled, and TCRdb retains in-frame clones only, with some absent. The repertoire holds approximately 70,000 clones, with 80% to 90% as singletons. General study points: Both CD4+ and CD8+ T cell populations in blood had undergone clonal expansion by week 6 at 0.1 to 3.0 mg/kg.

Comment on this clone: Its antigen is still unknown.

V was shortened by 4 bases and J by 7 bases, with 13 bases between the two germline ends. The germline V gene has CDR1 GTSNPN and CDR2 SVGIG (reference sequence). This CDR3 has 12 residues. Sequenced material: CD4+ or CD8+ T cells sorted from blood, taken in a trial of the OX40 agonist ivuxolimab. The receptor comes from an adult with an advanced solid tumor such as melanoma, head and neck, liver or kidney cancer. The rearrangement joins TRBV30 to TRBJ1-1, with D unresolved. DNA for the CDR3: TGTGCCTGGAATTTAGGGTATAGTGAAGCTTTCTTT. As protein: CAWNLGYSEAFF.